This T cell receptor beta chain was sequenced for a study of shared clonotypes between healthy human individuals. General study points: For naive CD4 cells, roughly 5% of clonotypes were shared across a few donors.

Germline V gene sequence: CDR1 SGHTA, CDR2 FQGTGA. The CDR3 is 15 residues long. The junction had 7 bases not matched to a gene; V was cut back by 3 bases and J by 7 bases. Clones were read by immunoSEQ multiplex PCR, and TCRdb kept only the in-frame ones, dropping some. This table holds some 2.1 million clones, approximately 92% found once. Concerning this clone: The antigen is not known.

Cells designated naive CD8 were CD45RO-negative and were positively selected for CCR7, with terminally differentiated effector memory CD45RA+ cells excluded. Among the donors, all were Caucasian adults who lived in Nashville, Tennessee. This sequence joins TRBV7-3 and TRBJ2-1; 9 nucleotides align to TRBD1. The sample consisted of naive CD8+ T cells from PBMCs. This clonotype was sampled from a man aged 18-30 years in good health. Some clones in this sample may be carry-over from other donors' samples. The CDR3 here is CASSLAGQGINEQFF. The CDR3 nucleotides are TGTGCCAGCAGCTTGGCGGGACAGGGCATAAATGAGCAGTTCTTC.